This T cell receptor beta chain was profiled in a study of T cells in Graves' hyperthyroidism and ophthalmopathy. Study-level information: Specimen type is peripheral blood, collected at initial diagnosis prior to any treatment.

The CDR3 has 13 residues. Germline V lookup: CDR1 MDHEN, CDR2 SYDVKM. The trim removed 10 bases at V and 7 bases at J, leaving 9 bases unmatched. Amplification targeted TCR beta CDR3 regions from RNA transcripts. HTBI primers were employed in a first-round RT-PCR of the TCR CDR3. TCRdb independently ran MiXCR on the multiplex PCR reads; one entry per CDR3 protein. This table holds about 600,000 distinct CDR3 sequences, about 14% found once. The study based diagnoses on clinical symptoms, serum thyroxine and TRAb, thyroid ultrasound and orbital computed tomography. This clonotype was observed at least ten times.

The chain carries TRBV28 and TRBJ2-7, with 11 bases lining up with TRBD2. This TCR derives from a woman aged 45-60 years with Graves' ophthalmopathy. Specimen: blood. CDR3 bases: TGTGCCACCGCACTAGCGGGAGTGGGTGAGCAGTACTTC. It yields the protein CATALAGVGEQYF. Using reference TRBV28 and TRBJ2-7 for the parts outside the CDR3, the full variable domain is DVKVTQSSRYLVKRTGEKVFLECVQDMDHENMFWYRQDPGLGLRLIYFSYDVKMKEKGDIPEGYSVSREKKERFSLILESASTNQTSMYLCATALAGVGEQYFGPGTRLTVT.